The next 3 T cell receptor beta chains were all read from a single sample in a study of beta chain features in type 1 diabetes. Isolated RNA was reverse transcribed in full, so expressed TCRB transcripts were sequenced. Data came from immunoSEQ multiplex PCR; TCRdb stores just in-frame clones and leaves some out. The sample holds tens of thousands of clones, over 60% seen once. Their antigens are not known. Overall study findings and caveats: TCRB CDR3 length was moderately but significantly reduced in all four CD4+ subsets of Type 1 diabetes patients.

The specimen was Tregs from blood. The origin of the receptors is a young woman with type 1 diabetes.

This clone turned up a few times. This chain connects TRBV9 to TRBJ2-2, with a weak D call TRBD2 (6 bases). This CDR3 is built from 17 residues. CDR1 is SGDLS and CDR2 is YYNGEE in the germline V gene. Trimming took off 0 bases at V and 0 bases at J, with 12 bases between the two ends. In nucleotides, the CDR3 is TGTGCCAGCAGCGTAGCATACGGAGGGTCGAACACCGGGGAGCTGTTTTTT. Translated: CASSVAYGGSNTGELFF.

J is TRBJ1-2 and V is TRBV7-2; 8 bases line up with TRBD1. The CDR3 has 14 amino acids. Losses at the gene ends were 5 bases for V and 2 bases for J; bases not matched to a gene: 4. Per germline, CDR1 SGHTA and CDR2 FQGNSA. CDR3: CASSQGARNYGYTF. CDR3 in DNA: TGTGCCAGCAGCCAGGGGGCGCGAAACTATGGCTACACCTTC.

This clone occurred a few times. The V call is TRBV19, the J call TRBJ2-7; a weak D match, TRBD1 (6 bases). Trimming removed 5 bases at V and 7 bases at J, with 15 bases between. Germline CDR1 and CDR2: LNHDA and SQIVND (reference sequence). This CDR3 contains 13 residues. The chain's CDR3 is CASSLYPGTEQYF. DNA of the CDR3: TGTGCCAGTAGTCTTTACCCCGGGACAGAGCAGTACTTC.